This T cell receptor beta chain was identified in a study of T cell responses to AZD1222 COVID-19 vaccine. General study results and limits: The number of AZD1222 recipients seropositive at baseline was only five to seven. Donors were mostly white British, more females; clonal diversity possibly underestimated. Elevations in Spike-specific TCR breadth and depth followed administration of two AZD1222 doses. Reports indicate that nearly half of spike-specific TCRs are directed at unmutated variant regions.

The germline gives CDR1 SNHLY, CDR2 FYNNEI. The CDR3 is made up of 15 amino acids. The trim removed 3 bases at V and 4 bases at J, leaving 6 bases unmatched. Libraries were prepared by immunoSEQ multiplex PCR; TCRdb keeps only in-frame clonotypes and omits some of them. The sample comprises roughly 180,000 clones, about nine tenths of which are singletons, and 2.6% rests with the top ten. Of note for this clone: The target antigen is unknown.

This sample comprised peripheral blood, obtained on day 0 of AZD1222 vaccination. The source is an adult in good health. The chain combines TRBV2 with TRBJ1-5, with TRBD1 matching 7 bases. The CDR3 protein is CASSDYGTVNQPQHF. The CDR3 DNA reads TGTGCCAGCAGTGATTACGGGACAGTTAATCAGCCCCAGCATTTT. Full variable domain (missing parts from reference TRBV2 and TRBJ1-5): EPEVTQTPSHQVTQMGQEVILRCVPISNHLYFYWYRQILGQKVEFLVSFYNNEISEKSEIFDDQFSVERPDGSNFTLKIRSTKLEDSAMYFCASSDYGTVNQPQHFGDGTRLSIL.